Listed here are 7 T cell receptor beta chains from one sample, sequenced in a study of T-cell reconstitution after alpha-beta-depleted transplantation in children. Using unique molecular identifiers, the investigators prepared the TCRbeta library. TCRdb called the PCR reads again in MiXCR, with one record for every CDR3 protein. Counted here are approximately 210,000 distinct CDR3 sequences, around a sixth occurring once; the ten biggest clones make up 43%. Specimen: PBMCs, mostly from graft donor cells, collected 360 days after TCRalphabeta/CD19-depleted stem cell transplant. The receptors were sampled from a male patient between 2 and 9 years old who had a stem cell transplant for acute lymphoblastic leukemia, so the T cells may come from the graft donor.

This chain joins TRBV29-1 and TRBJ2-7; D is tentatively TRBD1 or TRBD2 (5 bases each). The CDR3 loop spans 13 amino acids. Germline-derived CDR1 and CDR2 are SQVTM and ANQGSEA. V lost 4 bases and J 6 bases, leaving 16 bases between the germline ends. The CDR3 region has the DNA TGCAGCGTTGGGGGGACGGGCGTCAGCGAGCAGTACTTC. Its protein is CSVGGTGVSEQYF.

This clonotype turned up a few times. CDR3 in DNA: TGTGCCAGCAGCTTGGACGGACGGAGAAATGAAAAACTGTTTTTT. This codes for CASSLDGRRNEKLFF. This chain links TRBV7-2 with TRBJ1-4; D gene uncertain. CDR1 is SGHTA, CDR2 FQGNSA, per germline. The CDR3 runs to 15 residues. V was pared by 3 bases and J by 5 bases, with 13 bases between.

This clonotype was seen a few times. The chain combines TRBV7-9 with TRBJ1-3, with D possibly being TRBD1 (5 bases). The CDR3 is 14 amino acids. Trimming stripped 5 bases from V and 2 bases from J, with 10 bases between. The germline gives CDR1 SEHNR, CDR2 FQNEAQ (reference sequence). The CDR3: CASSRDGPGNTIYF. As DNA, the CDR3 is TGTGCCAGCAGCCGGGACGGCCCTGGAAACACCATATATTTT.

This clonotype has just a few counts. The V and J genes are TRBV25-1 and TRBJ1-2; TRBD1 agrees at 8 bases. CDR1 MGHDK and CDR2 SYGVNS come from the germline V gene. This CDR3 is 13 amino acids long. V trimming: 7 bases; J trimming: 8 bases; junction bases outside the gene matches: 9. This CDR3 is CASTSRGLFGYTF. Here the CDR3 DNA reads TGTGCCAGCACATCCAGGGGGCTGTTCGGCTACACCTTC.

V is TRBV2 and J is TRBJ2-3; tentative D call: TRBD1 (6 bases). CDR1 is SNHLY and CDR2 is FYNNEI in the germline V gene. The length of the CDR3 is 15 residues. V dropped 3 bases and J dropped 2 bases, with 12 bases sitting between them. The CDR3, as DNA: TGTGCCAGCAGTGAGGGGGACAAGAACACAGATACGCAGTATTTT. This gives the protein CASSEGDKNTDTQYF.

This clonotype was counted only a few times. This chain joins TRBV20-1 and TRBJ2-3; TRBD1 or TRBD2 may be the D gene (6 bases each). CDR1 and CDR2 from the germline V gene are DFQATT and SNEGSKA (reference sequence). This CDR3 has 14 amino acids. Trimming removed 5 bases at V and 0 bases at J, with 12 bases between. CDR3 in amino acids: CSAQPGASTDTQYF. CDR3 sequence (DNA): TGCAGTGCTCAGCCGGGGGCTAGCACAGATACGCAGTATTTT.

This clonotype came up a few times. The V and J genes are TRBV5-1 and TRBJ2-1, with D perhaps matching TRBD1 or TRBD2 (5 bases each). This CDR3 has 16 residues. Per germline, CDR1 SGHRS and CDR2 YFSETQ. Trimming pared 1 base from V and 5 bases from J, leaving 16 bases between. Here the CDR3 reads CASSLRFNGANNEQFF. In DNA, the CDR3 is TGCGCCAGCAGCTTGAGGTTCAACGGGGCAAACAATGAGCAGTTCTTC.